The sample holds one count of the clone carrying this TCR beta chain. The data were taken from a study of blood T cell repertoires in COVID-19. Study-level information: Spain, Italy and the United States supplied samples that represented acute and convalescent COVID-19.

Germline loops: CDR1 LNHNV, CDR2 YYDKDF (reference sequence). The CDR3 is made up of 14 amino acids. V lost 3 bases, J lost 8 bases, and 14 bases lay in between. Some clones are missing from TCRdb's copy, which holds only in-frame ones; the method was immunoSEQ multiplex PCR. Here the sample spans approximately 170,000 clones, approximately 91% being singletons. The origin of this receptor is a man aged 25-45 years with acute or convalescent COVID-19. The genes are TRBV15 and TRBJ2-1, with D perhaps matching TRBD1 (6 bases). The specimen sequenced was peripheral blood. The CDR3 is CATSSLGQGYEQFF. CDR3 bases: TGTGCCACCAGCAGCCTCGGTCAGGGGTATGAGCAGTTCTTC.